A selection of T cell receptor beta chains follows, all from one sample in a study of neoadjuvant anti-PD-1 for oral cavity cancer. Clones were sequenced by immunoSEQ multiplex PCR, and TCRdb holds only the in-frame ones, with some missing. Of more than 9,500 clones in the sample, about 71% were seen once. Sequenced material: PBMCs, taken after nivolumab (anti-PD-1) treatment. These receptors were obtained from a person aged 35 to 85 with oral cavity squamous cell carcinoma. Both conserved end residues are part of each CDR3.

j_call,v_call,cdr3_aa
TRBJ1-4,TRBV7-9,CASSFGQPGTNEKLFF
TRBJ2-1,TRBV5-5,CASSKRGGLEGYNEQFF
TRBJ2-2,TRBV6-5,CASMRVRNTGELFF
TRBJ2-1,TRBV27,CASSWRQGASPGQLNEQFF
TRBJ1-1,TRBV30,CAWSVQGVPEAFF
TRBJ2-7,TRBV6-5,CASMNEYEQYF
TRBJ2-5,TRBV5-1,CASSLGSGQETQYF
TRBJ2-1,TRBV10-3,CAISDLLTRGRTSGPNNEQFF
TRBJ2-7,TRBV5-6,CASSWGVSGKYEQYF
TRBJ2-7,TRBV2,CASSSRLVTAYEQYF
TRBJ2-3,TRBV7-3,CASSLTLAGGDTQYF
TRBJ1-5,TRBV2,CASSSRQGKSNQPQHF
TRBJ1-6,TRBV7-9,CAIEVGQGPNSPLHF
TRBJ1-1,TRBV29-1,CSVDGVNTEAFF
TRBJ2-1,TRBV9,CASRGQAARLRSRGDPYNEQFF
TRBJ2-2,TRBV5-1,CASKSRGGSGELFF
TRBJ2-3,TRBV19,CASSKEGVTNTDTQYF
TRBJ1-6,TRBV7-3,CASSLAGLESLHF
TRBJ2-2,TRBV2,CASSENSGTSGRTGELFF
TRBJ1-3,TRBV5-6,CASSRDRGGRNTIYF
TRBJ2-2,TRBV11-2,CASSFRRYTGELFF
TRBJ1-5,TRBV7-3,CASSPQGGPNQPQHF
TRBJ1-1,TRBV2,CASMRDAGLRNTEAFF
TRBJ1-5,TRBV4-1,CASSQVGGRSNQPQHF
TRBJ2-7,TRBV2,CASNRDYRSYEQYF
TRBJ2-1,TRBV7-9,CASSPQFF
TRBJ2-5,TRBV11-2,CASSRRIGRGQETQYF
TRBJ1-3,TRBV5-1,CASRGAGGNTIYF
TRBJ1-1,TRBV19,CASTAGGGPNTEAFF